The 30 T cell receptor beta chains below all came from one sample that was sequenced in a study of OX40 agonist ivuxolimab in advanced cancers. The data were produced by immunoSEQ multiplex PCR, yet TCRdb's version contains in-frame clones alone and is incomplete. The sample contains around 16,000 clones, roughly 90% of which appear only once. The sequences come from CD4+ or CD8+ T cells sorted from blood, collected in a trial of the OX40 agonist ivuxolimab. These receptors were collected from an adult with an advanced solid tumor such as melanoma, head and neck, liver or kidney cancer.

This clone appeared a single time. This chain connects TRBV9 to TRBJ2-3; D tentatively fits TRBD1 or TRBD2 (5 bases each). V was clipped by 2 bases and J by 3 bases, with 16 bases between them. The CDR3 is 16 amino acids. From germline, CDR1 is SGDLS and CDR2 YYNGEE. The CDR3 DNA reads as TGTGCCAGCAGCGTTTCCGGGACCGGCATTACAGATACGCAGTATTTT. This encodes CASSVSGTGITDTQYF.

This clone was observed a single time. V and J are TRBV27 and TRBJ2-7, with D unresolved. This CDR3 contains 15 residues. Trimming shortened V by 3 bases and J by 3 bases, and 15 bases separated the two germline ends. Germline CDR1 reads MNHEY; CDR2 reads SMNVEV (reference sequence). The CDR3 spells CASSLSLGRSYEQYF. In nucleotides, the CDR3 is TGTGCCAGCAGTTTGAGTTTGGGCAGGAGCTACGAGCAGTACTTC.

The chain employs TRBV27 and TRBJ2-7; 7 bases match TRBD1. V lost 3 bases, J lost 2 bases, and 7 bases stayed unmatched. The CDR3 contains 15 residues. Germline CDR1 and CDR2: MNHEY and SMNVEV (reference sequence). In DNA form, the CDR3 reads TGTGCCAGCAGTTTTCAGGGGGTCAGGACCTACGAGCAGTACTTC. Amino acids: CASSFQGVRTYEQYF.

V and J are TRBV19 and TRBJ2-1, with 9 bases that match TRBD1. The CDR3 has 14 amino acids. The J segment lost 6 bases and the V segment lost 5 bases, leaving 5 bases of the junction unmatched. Germline-derived CDR1 and CDR2 are LNHDA and SQIVND (reference sequence). CDR3 nucleotides: TGTGCCAGTAGTTGGCGACAGGGGGTCAATGAGCAGTTCTTC. Its translation: CASSWRQGVNEQFF.

The J gene is TRBJ2-7, the V gene TRBV7-2, with D hard to call. V was shortened by 5 bases and J by 3 bases, with 8 bases between the two germline ends. The CDR3 is 12 amino acids. Germline lookup yields CDR1 SGHTA and CDR2 FQGNSA. The CDR3 nucleotides are TGTGCCAGCAGCCAGGAGCGCTACGAGCAGTACTTC. It codes for CASSQERYEQYF.

The DNA for the CDR3 is TGTGCCAGCAGAGACACCGGCGTTTCACCCCTCCACTTT. The encoded protein is CASRDTGVSPLHF. This rearrangement joins TRBV2 to TRBJ1-6; no clear D gene. CDR1 and CDR2 (germline): SNHLY, FYNNEI. There are 13 residues in the CDR3. The V gene lost 6 bases and the J gene lost 9 bases, with 12 bases spanning the gap.

In its sample, this clone was seen once. The J gene is TRBJ2-5, the V gene TRBV6-1; D gene uncertain. V was cut by 5 bases and J by 7 bases, with 20 bases left in between. The CDR3 is 15 amino acids. CDR1 is MNHNS, CDR2 SASEGT, per germline. CDR3 region: CASSHDKQASRTQYF. The DNA of the CDR3 is TGTGCCAGCAGTCACGACAAGCAGGCATCCCGGACCCAGTACTTC.

The CDR3 DNA reads TGTGCCAGCAGCGGCCGGGACAGGGACTATGGCTACACCTTC. It specifies CASSGRDRDYGYTF. The rearrangement links TRBV9 to TRBJ1-2; TRBD1 matches at 9 bases. CDR1 and CDR2 from the germline V gene are SGDLS and YYNGEE. The CDR3 is 14 amino acids. J was trimmed by 3 bases and V by 3 bases; bases with no gene match: 3.

This chain uses TRBV11-2 with TRBJ2-3; 13 positions agree with TRBD2. This CDR3 comprises 16 residues. CDR1 and CDR2 from the germline V gene are SGHAT and FQNNGV. Trimming cost V 5 bases and J 2 bases; bases outside gene matches: 4. CDR3 coding DNA: TGTGCCAGCAGCAGACTAGCGGGAGGACCCACAGATACGCAGTATTTT. It yields the protein CASSRLAGGPTDTQYF.

The CDR3 is CASRRGGGNTEAFF. CDR3 sequence (DNA): TGTGCCAGCAGAAGAGGGGGTGGAAACACTGAAGCTTTCTTT. The V gene is TRBV9, the J gene TRBJ1-1; D possibly corresponds to TRBD1 (6 bases). V lost 5 bases to trimming and J lost 2 bases, with 13 bases between them. Germline loops: CDR1 SGDLS, CDR2 YYNGEE. This CDR3 contains 14 residues.

This clone was seen only once. This sequence joins TRBV15 and TRBJ2-2; 9 nucleotides align to TRBD2. The germline gives CDR1 LNHNV, CDR2 YYDKDF (reference sequence). The CDR3 is made up of 15 amino acids. J lost 3 bases, V lost 7 bases, and 6 bases had no gene match. CDR3 sequence (DNA): TGTGCCACCACGGGGGCGGGAGGGTACACCGGGGAGCTGTTTTTT. Amino acid sequence: CATTGAGGYTGELFF.

This clone was seen just once. The chain joins TRBV7-9 to TRBJ1-2; tentatively, D is TRBD1 (5 bases). Trimming took off 8 bases at V and 1 base at J, with 11 bases between the two ends. Germline V gene sequence: CDR1 SEHNR, CDR2 FQNEAQ (reference sequence). The CDR3 extends over 13 amino acids. CDR3 protein: CASQGGLNYGYTF. CDR3 sequence (DNA): TGTGCCAGCCAGGGAGGCCTTAACTATGGCTACACCTTC.

This chain links TRBV7-2 with TRBJ2-5, with unresolved D. The V end lost 2 bases, the J end lost 1 base, and 5 bases lay between the germline ends. The CDR3 is made up of 13 amino acids. Looked up from germline, CDR1 is SGHTA and CDR2 is FQGNSA. This CDR3 is CASSLQTQETQYF. The DNA for the CDR3 is TGTGCCAGCAGCTTACAGACCCAAGAGACCCAGTACTTC.

Of note for this clone: One end of the junction fails to match germline, which may point to a read error. The J gene is TRBJ2-1, the V gene TRBV7-9; TRBD2 might be the D (5 bases). Germline CDR1 SEHNR, CDR2 FQNEAQ (reference sequence). CDR3 length: 13 amino acids. For the CDR3, the DNA is TGCGCCAGCAGCCAAGACTACCTCAATGAGCAGTTCTTC. It encodes CASSQDYLNEQFF.

The CDR3 bases are TGCGCCAGCAGCTTTTACGGCGGGGGGGACATTCAGTACTTC. It specifies CASSFYGGGDIQYF. V and J are TRBV5-1 and TRBJ2-4; 9 bases line up with TRBD2. Per the germline V gene, CDR1 is SGHRS and CDR2 is YFSETQ. This CDR3 is 14 amino acids long. Unmatched junction bases numbered 5, after V lost 2 bases and J lost 8 bases.

V gene TRBV6-1 combines with J gene TRBJ1-2; a weak D match, TRBD1 (5 bases). Germline CDR1 MNHNS, CDR2 SASEGT. V lost 1 base and J 2 bases, leaving 11 bases between the germline ends. The CDR3 runs to 15 residues. CDR3 residues: CASSEVGTVNYGYTF. Written as DNA, the CDR3 is TGTGCCAGCAGTGAAGTAGGGACCGTGAACTATGGCTACACCTTC.

The chain is built from TRBV9 and TRBJ2-1; TRBD2 matches 14 bases. Germline loops: CDR1 SGDLS, CDR2 YYNGEE. The CDR3 runs 17 residues. The V segment lost 0 bases and the J segment 10 bases; nucleotides outside the gene matches: 9. The CDR3 sequence is CASSVGDPGLAGEEQFF. CDR3 bases: TGTGCCAGCAGCGTAGGGGATCCGGGACTAGCGGGAGAGGAGCAGTTCTTC.

The genes are TRBV19 and TRBJ1-5; D is perhaps TRBD1 (5 bases). Trimming stripped 4 bases from V and 0 bases from J, with 10 bases between. From germline, CDR1 is LNHDA and CDR2 SQIVND (reference sequence). CDR3 length equals 15 residues. The chain's CDR3 is CASSTDSYSNQPQHF. DNA of the CDR3: TGTGCCAGTAGTACCGACAGTTATAGCAATCAGCCCCAGCATTTT.

This chain links TRBV6-1 with TRBJ2-7; 9 bases are a match to TRBD2. Germline values: CDR1 MNHNS, CDR2 SASEGT. The CDR3 spans 16 residues. Trimming at V came to 2 bases and at J to 4 bases, leaving 9 bases not matched to a gene. DNA for the CDR3: TGTGCCAGCAGTGAATTCTCTAGCGGGAAGGTTTACGAGCAGTACTTC. Its translation is CASSEFSSGKVYEQYF.

This sequence joins TRBV7-2 and TRBJ2-7; D gene ambiguous. Per the germline V gene, CDR1 is SGHTA and CDR2 is FQGNSA. V gave up 2 bases and J gave up 3 bases, with 2 bases separating them. This CDR3 contains 11 residues. CDR3 amino acids: CASSLYYEQYF. CDR3 DNA: TGTGCCAGCAGCTTATACTACGAGCAGTACTTC.

The chain links TRBV7-9 to TRBJ2-7, with D possibly matching TRBD2 (5 bases). V was shortened by 5 bases and J by 2 bases, with 7 bases between the two germline ends. The CDR3 is made up of 12 amino acids. The germline V gene has CDR1 SEHNR and CDR2 FQNEAQ (reference sequence). The CDR3 protein is CASSDGTYEQYF. The CDR3 region has the DNA TGTGCCAGCAGCGACGGGACCTACGAGCAGTACTTC.

The CDR3 DNA follows: TGTGCCAGCAGCTTTATGGACACTGAAGCTTTCTTT. It translates to CASSFMDTEAFF. The chain combines TRBV11-1 with TRBJ1-1; D remains unclear. V lost 3 bases and J 3 bases, leaving 5 bases between the germline ends. CDR1 and CDR2 (germline): SGHAT, FQDESV (reference sequence). The CDR3 spans 12 residues.

The chain uses TRBV5-1 and TRBJ2-7; TRBD1 aligns across 7 bases. The CDR3 runs 13 residues. Trimming took 3 bases from V and 2 from J; bases not matched to a gene: 2. The germline V gene encodes CDR1 SGHRS and CDR2 YFSETQ. The DNA of the CDR3 is TGCGCCAGCAGCTGGGGGACAGCCTACGAGCAGTACTTC. Its translation is CASSWGTAYEQYF.

V and J are TRBV9 and TRBJ2-5; no clear D. The CDR3 extends over 13 amino acids. The V end lost 3 bases, the J end lost 2 bases, and 8 bases lay between the germline ends. Germline V gives CDR1 SGDLS, CDR2 YYNGEE. The CDR3 spells CASSGTDQETQYF. The CDR3 bases are TGTGCCAGCAGCGGTACAGATCAAGAGACCCAGTACTTC.

J is TRBJ2-1 and V is TRBV29-1; TRBD2 matches at 8 bases. V gave up 8 bases and J gave up 2 bases; unmatched junction bases: 11. Germline CDR1 and CDR2: SQVTM and ANQGSEA. The CDR3 contains 15 residues. The CDR3 protein is CSTIQRESTYNEQFF. In nucleotides, the CDR3 is TGCAGCACAATACAGCGGGAGTCTACCTACAATGAGCAGTTCTTC.

V gene TRBV5-1 combines with J gene TRBJ2-1, with 9 positions matching TRBD2. V lost 0 bases, J lost 8 bases, and 18 bases stayed unmatched. CDR1 SGHRS and CDR2 YFSETQ come from the germline V gene. The CDR3 is 19 amino acids. CDR3 region: CASSLALRGVAGDGYEQFF. The CDR3 region has the DNA TGCGCCAGCAGCTTGGCCCTGCGGGGTGTAGCGGGAGACGGATATGAGCAGTTCTTC.

The chain uses TRBV4-1 and TRBJ2-7; 9 bases match TRBD1. With V trimmed by 4 bases and J by 6 bases, 13 bases remained unmatched. This CDR3 is 16 amino acids long. Germline CDR1 and CDR2: MGHRA and YSYEKL. The chain's CDR3 is CASSPRARTGVFEQYF. The DNA of the CDR3 is TGCGCCAGCAGCCCCCGGGCCAGGACAGGGGTGTTCGAGCAGTACTTC.

The chain employs TRBV7-7 and TRBJ2-6; D gene ambiguous. Trimming pared 1 base from V and 7 bases from J, leaving 5 bases between. The CDR3 is 13 residues long. Germline values: CDR1 SSHAT, CDR2 FNYEAQ (reference sequence). The CDR3 DNA reads as TGTGCCAGCAGCTTAGGGATCGCCAACGTCCTGACTTTC. Protein sequence: CASSLGIANVLTF.

The chain links TRBV11-2 to TRBJ1-3; D perhaps matches TRBD1 (5 bases). Germline values: CDR1 SGHAT, CDR2 FQNNGV. This CDR3 spans 20 amino acids. The ends were cut back, 0 bases at V and 0 bases at J, with 21 bases in the middle. CDR3 in DNA: TGTGCCAGCAGCTTAGACAGGGCCCTCTATCAAGACTACTCTGGAAACACCATATATTTT. Its protein product is CASSLDRALYQDYSGNTIYF.

There are a few counts of this clone. This chain uses TRBV4-2 with TRBJ2-7; possibly TRBD1 or TRBD2 for D (8 bases each). Trimming cost V 5 bases and J 6 bases, with 23 bases left between them. Germline V lookup: CDR1 LGHNA, CDR2 YNFKEQ. This CDR3 has 16 residues. CDR3 DNA sequence: TGTGCCAGCAGCTTGGCCTGGATTAGCGGGACAGGCGAGCAGTACTTC. Amino acid sequence: CASSLAWISGTGEQYF.